Each of the 19 T cell receptor beta chains below was sequenced from the same sample in a study of shared T cell receptors in the human thymus. TCRdb's copy holds only in-frame clones and misses some; the assay was immunoSEQ multiplex PCR. This table has over 60,000 clones, around 96% appearing once. The sequencing sample was made of thymocytes. The receptors originated from a human donor.

This clone has a single count. The J gene is TRBJ2-7, the V gene TRBV6-1; perhaps TRBD2 as D (6 bases). Trimming left V 8 bases short and J 0 bases short, with 17 bases between. The germline V gene encodes CDR1 MNHNS and CDR2 SASEGT. The CDR3 has 15 residues. The CDR3 loop is CASPPGGNGSYEQYF. CDR3 in DNA: TGTGCCAGCCCCCCGGGCGGGAACGGCTCCTACGAGCAGTACTTC.

The chain uses TRBV30 and TRBJ1-2; D unclear. Trimming stripped 4 bases from V and 5 bases from J, with 17 bases between. The CDR3 runs 14 residues. The germline V gene has CDR1 GTSNPN and CDR2 SVGIG (reference sequence). The CDR3 sequence is CAWISGEFTYGYTF. The DNA for the CDR3 is TGTGCCTGGATTTCCGGGGAGTTTACATATGGCTACACCTTC.

The chain uses TRBV18 and TRBJ1-2; D unclear. The CDR3 is 13 amino acids. In germline, CDR1 is KGHSH, CDR2 LQKENI. Trimming removed 4 bases at V and 6 bases at J, with 12 bases between. The chain's CDR3 is CASSQGGIDGYTF. In DNA form, the CDR3 reads TGTGCCAGCTCACAGGGAGGGATTGATGGCTACACCTTC.

This clone is a singleton in its sample. This chain links TRBV7-9 with TRBJ2-1, with a possible D match to TRBD1 (6 bases). Trimming left V 5 bases short and J 5 bases short, with 22 bases between. This CDR3 is built from 17 residues. CDR1 SEHNR and CDR2 FQNEAQ come from the germline V gene (reference sequence). The CDR3 DNA reads as TGTGCCAGCAGCAAGCCAACGGGACATCCTCCTAACAATGAGCAGTTCTTC. Its translation: CASSKPTGHPPNNEQFF.

The CDR3 DNA is TGTGCCAGCAGAACGACAGGCCTGGGGGAAAAACTGTTTTTT. Amino acid sequence: CASRTTGLGEKLFF. V usage is TRBV6-6 and J usage is TRBJ1-4; maybe TRBD1 (6 bases). The CDR3 totals 14 residues. In germline, CDR1 is MNHNY, CDR2 SVGAGI (reference sequence). The germline V and J ends were trimmed by 6 bases and 8 bases, with 16 bases remaining between them.

The rearrangement uses TRBV27 and TRBJ1-1; possible D gene TRBD1, 5 bases. The germline gives CDR1 MNHEY, CDR2 SMNVEV (reference sequence). The CDR3 spans 16 residues. With 3 bases removed from V and 1 base from J, the gap between germline ends came to 15 bases. This CDR3 reads CASSLGVKAGNTEAFF. CDR3 bases: TGTGCCAGCAGTTTGGGGGTAAAGGCGGGGAACACTGAAGCTTTCTTT.

The chain has TRBV5-1 and TRBJ1-2; a possible D gene is TRBD1 (5 bases). CDR3 size: 14 residues. V lost 0 bases to trimming and J lost 3 bases, with 9 bases between them. CDR1 is SGHRS and CDR2 is YFSETQ in the germline V gene. DNA for the CDR3: TGCGCCAGCAGCTTGGCCGCAGGGCACTATGGCTACACCTTC. This sequence encodes CASSLAAGHYGYTF.

In its sample, this clone was seen once. This chain joins TRBV6-1 and TRBJ1-2; 7 nucleotides agree with TRBD1. The germline gives CDR1 MNHNS, CDR2 SASEGT. With V trimmed by 0 bases and J by 8 bases, 12 bases remained unmatched. This CDR3 comprises 16 residues. The CDR3 region is CASSEACETGSEGYTF. CDR3 DNA sequence: TGTGCCAGCAGTGAAGCGTGCGAGACAGGGTCGGAAGGCTACACCTTC.

This clone was recorded a few times. The V gene is TRBV28, the J gene TRBJ2-7; D not certain. V was clipped by 6 bases and J by 2 bases, with 11 bases between them. The CDR3 runs to 13 residues. CDR1 and CDR2 from the germline V gene are MDHEN and SYDVKM. CDR3 DNA: TGTGCCAGCAGACCCACCTCTACCTACGAGCAGTACTTC. Amino acid sequence: CASRPTSTYEQYF.

The chain combines TRBV27 with TRBJ2-3; D possibly corresponds to TRBD2 (6 bases). The CDR3 covers 12 residues. Germline loops: CDR1 MNHEY, CDR2 SMNVEV (reference sequence). Trimming shortened V by 10 bases and J by 2 bases, and 10 bases separated the two germline ends. The CDR3 nucleotides read TGTGCCACCACTAGCCCCACAGATACGCAGTATTTT. Translation gives CATTSPTDTQYF.

The chain has TRBV5-4 and TRBJ2-7; D remains unclear. The CDR3 length is 13 residues. V was cut by 2 bases and J by 2 bases, with 8 bases left in between. Germline CDR1 reads SGHNT; CDR2 reads YYREEE (reference sequence). CDR3 sequence: CASSFGPTYEQYF. The CDR3 DNA follows: TGTGCCAGCAGCTTCGGGCCTACCTACGAGCAGTACTTC.

This clone has just one count. The rearrangement joins TRBV28 to TRBJ1-2; maybe TRBD1 (6 bases). V was shortened by 7 bases and J by 4 bases, with 13 bases between the two germline ends. CDR1 is MDHEN and CDR2 is SYDVKM in the germline V gene. CDR3 length: 13 amino acids. CDR3 sequence: CASIAGASYGYTF. CDR3 DNA: TGTGCCAGCATTGCAGGGGCGAGCTATGGCTACACCTTC.

The chain's CDR3 is CASSMGDRGYFGELFF. For the CDR3, the DNA is TGTGCCAGTAGTATGGGGGACAGGGGTTACTTCGGGGAGCTGTTTTTT. The V gene is TRBV19, the J gene TRBJ2-2; 10 bases are a match to TRBD1. V was clipped by 3 bases and J by 7 bases; unmatched bases: 8. The CDR3 contains 16 residues. Looked up from germline, CDR1 is LNHDA and CDR2 is SQIVND (reference sequence).

The rearrangement uses TRBV5-1 and TRBJ2-3; D perhaps matches TRBD2 (6 bases). The V gene lost 3 bases and the J gene lost 0 bases, with 20 bases spanning the gap. From germline, CDR1 is SGHRS and CDR2 YFSETQ. The CDR3 spans 18 residues. The DNA for the CDR3 is TGCGCCAGCAGCTGGCCTGGGGTAGGTAGCGGAAGCACAGATACGCAGTATTTT. Translating it yields CASSWPGVGSGSTDTQYF.

This chain links TRBV5-1 with TRBJ2-3; the D call may be TRBD1 or TRBD2 (6 bases each). The CDR3 consists of 16 residues. The germline gives CDR1 SGHRS, CDR2 YFSETQ. Trimming cost V 0 bases and J 1 base, with 12 bases left between them. CDR3 region: CASSLAAGEGTDTQYF. Written as DNA, the CDR3 is TGCGCCAGCAGCTTGGCGGCAGGGGAGGGCACAGATACGCAGTATTTT.

J is TRBJ1-5 and V is TRBV27, with a possible D match to TRBD1 (6 bases). Trimming stripped 4 bases from V and 3 bases from J, with 19 bases between. The CDR3 contains 17 residues. The germline V gene encodes CDR1 MNHEY and CDR2 SMNVEV (reference sequence). The DNA for the CDR3 is TGTGCCAGCAGTTACACAGGGTCGAGGGGGAACAATCAGCCCCAGCATTTT. It codes for CASSYTGSRGNNQPQHF.

This sequence joins TRBV30 and TRBJ1-6; a possible D gene is TRBD1 (5 bases). Germline assignment: CDR1 GTSNPN and CDR2 SVGIG (reference sequence). V dropped 2 bases and J dropped 6 bases, with 14 bases sitting between them. The CDR3 totals 15 residues. The CDR3 region has the DNA TGTGCCTGGAGTACAGGCCTTACATTTAATTCACCCCTCCACTTT. This gives the protein CAWSTGLTFNSPLHF.

The CDR3 loop reads CASSPWGAESETQYF. CDR3 bases: TGCGCCAGCAGCCCCTGGGGCGCGGAATCGGAGACCCAGTACTTC. The V gene is TRBV4-1, the J gene TRBJ2-5; a weak D match, TRBD1 (5 bases). This CDR3 comprises 15 residues. CDR1 is MGHRA and CDR2 is YSYEKL in the germline V gene. Trimming took 4 bases from V and 5 from J, leaving 17 bases between them.

The J gene is TRBJ2-5, the V gene TRBV5-4, with 11 nucleotides matching TRBD2. CDR3 length: 16 amino acids. The ends lost 3 bases at V and 0 bases at J; junction bases unmatched: 4. Germline V gene data show CDR1 as SGHNT and CDR2 as YYREEE (reference sequence). Written as DNA, the CDR3 is TGTGCCAGCAGCTCAAGACTAGCGGGGTACCAAGAGACCCAGTACTTC. It is translated as CASSSRLAGYQETQYF.